Listed here is a single T cell receptor (beta chain). Its antigen is currently unknown. The CDR3 runs 14 residues. V shed 8 bases, J shed 4 bases, and the junction held 9 bases outside the gene matches. From germline, CDR1 is SQVTM and CDR2 ANQGSEA. The record originates from a study of blood T cells in healthy people across ages. Through a sample-barcoded 5' primer and a J-beta primer mix, a second PCR was run for roughly 7 to 11 cycles. TCRdb re-derived calls from the 5' RACE reads in MiXCR, one entry per CDR3 protein. The data hold some 1.8 million distinct CDR3 sequences, with around 40% observed a single time. Study-wide findings and caveats: Calculation of diversity from one million T cells yielded estimates considered to be underestimates. Changes seen in expanded clonotypes were possibly confounded by donor CMV status left unknown.

This chain uses TRBV29-1 with TRBJ2-3, with TRBD1 matching 10 bases. Sequences were obtained from blood. The receptor's source is a human donor in good health. The CDR3 DNA reads TGCAGCTCTAGGGGTGGACAGGGGGCAGATACGCAGTATTTT. It translates to CSSRGGQGADTQYF.